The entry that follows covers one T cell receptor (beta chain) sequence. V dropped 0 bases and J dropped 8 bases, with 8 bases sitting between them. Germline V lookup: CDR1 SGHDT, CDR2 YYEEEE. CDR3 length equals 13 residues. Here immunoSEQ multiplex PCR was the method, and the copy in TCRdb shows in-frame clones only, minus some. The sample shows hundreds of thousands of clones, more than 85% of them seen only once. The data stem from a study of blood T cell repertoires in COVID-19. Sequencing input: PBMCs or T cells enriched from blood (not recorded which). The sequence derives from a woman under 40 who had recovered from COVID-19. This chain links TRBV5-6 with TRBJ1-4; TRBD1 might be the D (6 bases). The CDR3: CASSLDRAEKLFF. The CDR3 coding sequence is TGTGCCAGCAGCTTGGACAGGGCCGAAAAACTGTTTTTT.